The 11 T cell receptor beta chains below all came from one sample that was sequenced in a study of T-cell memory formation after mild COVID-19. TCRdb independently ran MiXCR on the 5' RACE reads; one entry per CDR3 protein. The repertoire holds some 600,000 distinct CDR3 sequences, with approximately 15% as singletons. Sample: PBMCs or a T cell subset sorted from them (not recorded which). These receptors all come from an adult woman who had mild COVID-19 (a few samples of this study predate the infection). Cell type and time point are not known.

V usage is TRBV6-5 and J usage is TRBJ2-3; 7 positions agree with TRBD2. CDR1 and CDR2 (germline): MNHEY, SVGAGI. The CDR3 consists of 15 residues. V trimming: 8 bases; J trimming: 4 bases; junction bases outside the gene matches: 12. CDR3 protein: CASRSGGGGPDTQYF. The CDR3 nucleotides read TGTGCCAGCCGATCTGGCGGGGGTGGGCCAGATACGCAGTATTTT.

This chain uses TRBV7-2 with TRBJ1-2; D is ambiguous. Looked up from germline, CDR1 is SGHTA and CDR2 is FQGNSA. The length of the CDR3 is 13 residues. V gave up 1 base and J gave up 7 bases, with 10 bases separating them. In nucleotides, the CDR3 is TGTGCCAGCAGCTTAGAGACACGGACTGGCTACACCTTC. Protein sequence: CASSLETRTGYTF.

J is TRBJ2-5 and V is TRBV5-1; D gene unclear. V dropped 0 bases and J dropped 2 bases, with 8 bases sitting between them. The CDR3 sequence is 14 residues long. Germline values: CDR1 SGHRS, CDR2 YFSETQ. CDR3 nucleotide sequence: TGCGCCAGCAGCTTGGTGACGTTACAAGAGACCCAGTACTTC. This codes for CASSLVTLQETQYF.

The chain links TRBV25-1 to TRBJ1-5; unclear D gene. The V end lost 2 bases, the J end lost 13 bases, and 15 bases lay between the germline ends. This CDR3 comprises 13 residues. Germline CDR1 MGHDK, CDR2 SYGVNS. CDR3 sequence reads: CASSEPRTSLQHF. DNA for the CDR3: TGTGCCAGCAGTGAACCGCGGACTTCGCTGCAGCATTTT.

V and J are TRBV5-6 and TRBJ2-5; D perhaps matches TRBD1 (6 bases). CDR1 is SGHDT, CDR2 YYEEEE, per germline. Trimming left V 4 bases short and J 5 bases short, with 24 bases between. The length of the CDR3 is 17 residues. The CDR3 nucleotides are TGTGCCAGCAGCACACCGCCAGGGAATCTGGGGGCGGAGACCCAGTACTTC. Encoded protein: CASSTPPGNLGAETQYF.

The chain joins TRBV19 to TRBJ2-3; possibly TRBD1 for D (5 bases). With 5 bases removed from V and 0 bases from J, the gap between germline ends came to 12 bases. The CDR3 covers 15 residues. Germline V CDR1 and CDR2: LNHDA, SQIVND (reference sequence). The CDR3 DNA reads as TGTGCCAGTAGTCCCCAGCAGGGTAGCACAGATACGCAGTATTTT. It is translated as CASSPQQGSTDTQYF.

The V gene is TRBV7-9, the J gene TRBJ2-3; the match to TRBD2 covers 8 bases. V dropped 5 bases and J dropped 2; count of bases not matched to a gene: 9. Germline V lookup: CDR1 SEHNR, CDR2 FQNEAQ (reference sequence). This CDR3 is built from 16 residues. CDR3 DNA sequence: TGTGCCAGCAGCCCCGTGGCGGGGGGCATCACAGATACGCAGTATTTT. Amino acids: CASSPVAGGITDTQYF. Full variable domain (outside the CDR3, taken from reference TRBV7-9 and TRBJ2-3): DTGVSQNPRHKITKRGQNVTFRCDPISEHNRLYWYRQTLGQGPEFLTYFQNEAQLEKSRLLSDRFSAERPKGSFSTLEIQRTEQGDSAMYLCASSPVAGGITDTQYFGPGTRLTVL.

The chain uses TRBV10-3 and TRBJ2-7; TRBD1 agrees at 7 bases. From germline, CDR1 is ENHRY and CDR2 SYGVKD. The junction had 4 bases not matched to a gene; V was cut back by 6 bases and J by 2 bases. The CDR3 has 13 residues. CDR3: CAIRPGGAYEQYF. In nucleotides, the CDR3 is TGTGCCATCAGACCAGGGGGTGCCTACGAGCAGTACTTC.

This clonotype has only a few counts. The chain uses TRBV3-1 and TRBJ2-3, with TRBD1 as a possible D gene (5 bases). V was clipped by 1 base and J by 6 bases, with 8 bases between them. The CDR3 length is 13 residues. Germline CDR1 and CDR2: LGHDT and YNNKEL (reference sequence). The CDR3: CASSQGQWDTQYF. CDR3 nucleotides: TGTGCCAGCAGCCAAGGACAGTGGGATACGCAGTATTTT.

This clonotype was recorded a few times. CDR3: CASSGRQENTGELFF. The CDR3 nucleotides are TGTGCCAGCAGTGGCCGTCAAGAAAACACCGGGGAGCTGTTTTTT. The rearrangement uses TRBV2 and TRBJ2-2, with unresolved D. This CDR3 has 15 amino acids. Trimming shortened V by 4 bases and J by 2 bases, and 11 bases separated the two germline ends. CDR1 and CDR2 (germline): SNHLY, FYNNEI. The variable domain in full, with the rest retrieved from reference TRBV2 and TRBJ2-2, is EPEVTQTPSHQVTQMGQEVILRCVPISNHLYFYWYRQILGQKVEFLVSFYNNEISEKSEIFDDQFSVERPDGSNFTLKIRSTKLEDSAMYFCASSGRQENTGELFFGEGSRLTVL.

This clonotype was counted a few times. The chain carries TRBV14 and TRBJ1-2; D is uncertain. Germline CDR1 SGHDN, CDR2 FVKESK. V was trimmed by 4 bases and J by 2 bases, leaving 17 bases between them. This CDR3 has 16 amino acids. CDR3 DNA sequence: TGTGCCAGCAGCCGGACCGTTGCGGGCCCCAACTATGGCTACACCTTC. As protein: CASSRTVAGPNYGYTF.